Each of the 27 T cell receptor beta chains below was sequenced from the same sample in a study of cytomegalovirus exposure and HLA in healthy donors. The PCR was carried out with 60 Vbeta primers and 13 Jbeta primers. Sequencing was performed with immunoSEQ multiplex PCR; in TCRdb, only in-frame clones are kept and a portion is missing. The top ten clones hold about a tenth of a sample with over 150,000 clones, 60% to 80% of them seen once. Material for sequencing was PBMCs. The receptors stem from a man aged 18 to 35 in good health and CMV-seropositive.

DNA for the CDR3: TGTGCCAGCAGCAAGGAGGTGCGCGGGGGGGCCGGCTACGAGCAGTACTTC. Residues: CASSKEVRGGAGYEQYF. This chain joins TRBV7-8 and TRBJ2-7, with TRBD2 identical over 9 bases. Trimming cost V 5 bases and J 3 bases; bases outside gene matches: 14. The CDR3 loop spans 17 amino acids. From germline, CDR1 is SGHVS and CDR2 FQNEAQ.

This CDR3 reads CASSPRTSGRSETTYEQYF. The DNA of the CDR3 is TGTGCCAGCAGCCCCAGGACTAGCGGGAGATCCGAAACTACCTACGAGCAGTACTTC. This chain connects TRBV21-1 to TRBJ2-7; no DNA check was done on the table's D call, TRBD2. TRBV21-1 is a known pseudogene. This CDR3 is 19 amino acids long.

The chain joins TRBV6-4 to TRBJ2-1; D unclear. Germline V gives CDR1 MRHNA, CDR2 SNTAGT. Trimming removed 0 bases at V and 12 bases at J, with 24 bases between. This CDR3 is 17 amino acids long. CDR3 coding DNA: TGTGCCAGCAGTGACTCGCTTTACGGTTCCCTGACCTCGGGGCAGTTCTTC. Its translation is CASSDSLYGSLTSGQFF.

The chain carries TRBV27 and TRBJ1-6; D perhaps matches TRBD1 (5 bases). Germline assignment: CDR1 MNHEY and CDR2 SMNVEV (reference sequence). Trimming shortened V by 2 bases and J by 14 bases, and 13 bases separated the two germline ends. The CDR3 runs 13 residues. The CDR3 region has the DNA TGTGCCAGCAGTTTAGAAAGGGGTCTCTCCCTCCACTTT. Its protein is CASSLERGLSLHF.

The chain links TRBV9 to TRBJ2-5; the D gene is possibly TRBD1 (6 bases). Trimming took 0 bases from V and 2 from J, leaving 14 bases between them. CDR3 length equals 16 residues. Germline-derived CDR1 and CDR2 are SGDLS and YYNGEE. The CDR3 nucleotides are TGTGCCAGCAGCGTAGCGGGACACACAATTCAAGAGACCCAGTACTTC. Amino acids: CASSVAGHTIQETQYF. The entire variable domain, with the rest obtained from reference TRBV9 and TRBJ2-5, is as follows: DSGVTQTPKHLITATGQRVTLRCSPRSGDLSVYWYQQSLDQGLQFLIQYYNGEERAKGNILERFSAQQFPDLHSELNLSSLELGDSALYFCASSVAGHTIQETQYFGPGTRLLVL.

The CDR3 DNA reads as TGTGCCAGCAGCGCTCTTTCCCCTCAGGGTTCAGAGACCCAGTACTTC. Its protein is CASSALSPQGSETQYF. This sequence joins TRBV9 and TRBJ2-5; possible D gene TRBD1, 5 bases. The V gene's germline CDR1 is SGDLS and CDR2 YYNGEE. The length of the CDR3 is 16 residues. V dropped 3 bases and J dropped 4 bases, with 19 bases sitting between them.

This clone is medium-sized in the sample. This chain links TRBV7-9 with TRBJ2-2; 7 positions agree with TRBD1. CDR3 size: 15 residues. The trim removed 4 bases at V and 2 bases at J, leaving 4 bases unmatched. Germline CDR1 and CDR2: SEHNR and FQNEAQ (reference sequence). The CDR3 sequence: CASSWDRQNTGELFF. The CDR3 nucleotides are TGTGCCAGCAGCTGGGACAGACAAAACACCGGGGAGCTGTTTTTT.

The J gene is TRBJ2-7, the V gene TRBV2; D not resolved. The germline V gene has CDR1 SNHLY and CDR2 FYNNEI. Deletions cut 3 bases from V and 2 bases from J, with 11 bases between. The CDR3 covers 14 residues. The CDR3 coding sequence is TGTGCCAGCAGTGACTCAGGCCGAACCTACGAGCAGTACTTC. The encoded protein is CASSDSGRTYEQYF.

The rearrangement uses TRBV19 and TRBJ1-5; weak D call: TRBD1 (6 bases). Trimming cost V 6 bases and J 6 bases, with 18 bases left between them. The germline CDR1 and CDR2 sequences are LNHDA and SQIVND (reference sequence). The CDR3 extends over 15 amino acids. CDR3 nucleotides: TGTGCCAGTAGCCCCCGACGGGGGGCTGGTCAGCCCCAGCATTTT. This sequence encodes CASSPRRGAGQPQHF.

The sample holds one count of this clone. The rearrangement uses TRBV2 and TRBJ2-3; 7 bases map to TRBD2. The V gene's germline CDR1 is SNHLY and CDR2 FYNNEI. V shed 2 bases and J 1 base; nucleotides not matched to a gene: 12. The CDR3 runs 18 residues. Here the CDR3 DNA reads TGTGCCAGCAGTGAAATAAGCGGGGCAAGCCCCCGCACAGATACGCAGTATTTT. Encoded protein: CASSEISGASPRTDTQYF. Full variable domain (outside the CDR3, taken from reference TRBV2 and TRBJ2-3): EPEVTQTPSHQVTQMGQEVILRCVPISNHLYFYWYRQILGQKVEFLVSFYNNEISEKSEIFDDQFSVERPDGSNFTLKIRSTKLEDSAMYFCASSEISGASPRTDTQYFGPGTRLTVL.

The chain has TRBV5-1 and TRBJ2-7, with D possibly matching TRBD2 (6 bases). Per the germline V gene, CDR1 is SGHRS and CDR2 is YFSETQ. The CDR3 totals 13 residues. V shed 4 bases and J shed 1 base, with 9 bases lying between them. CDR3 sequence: CASSIRGSYEQYF. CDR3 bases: TGCGCCAGCAGCATCCGGGGGTCCTACGAGCAGTACTTC.

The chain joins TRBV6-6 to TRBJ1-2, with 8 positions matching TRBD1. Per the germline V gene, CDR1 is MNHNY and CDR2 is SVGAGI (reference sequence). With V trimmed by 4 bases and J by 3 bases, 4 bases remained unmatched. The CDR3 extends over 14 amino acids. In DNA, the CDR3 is TGTGCCAGCAGTTCAATACAGGGGGACTATGGCTACACCTTC. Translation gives CASSSIQGDYGYTF.

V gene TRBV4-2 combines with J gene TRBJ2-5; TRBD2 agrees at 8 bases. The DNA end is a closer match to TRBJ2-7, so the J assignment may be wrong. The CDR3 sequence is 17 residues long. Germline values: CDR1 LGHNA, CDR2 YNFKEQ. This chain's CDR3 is CASSQDYGSGATYEQYF. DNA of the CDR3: TGTGCCAGCAGCCAAGATTACGGTAGCGGGGCTACCTACGAGCAGTACTTC.

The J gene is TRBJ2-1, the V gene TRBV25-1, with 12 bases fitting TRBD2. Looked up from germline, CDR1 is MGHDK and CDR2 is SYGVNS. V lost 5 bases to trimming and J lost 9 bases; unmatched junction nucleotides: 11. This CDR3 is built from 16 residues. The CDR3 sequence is CASSPVSTSGRSEQFF. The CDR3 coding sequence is TGTGCCAGCAGTCCCGTCAGCACTAGCGGGAGGTCTGAGCAGTTCTTC.

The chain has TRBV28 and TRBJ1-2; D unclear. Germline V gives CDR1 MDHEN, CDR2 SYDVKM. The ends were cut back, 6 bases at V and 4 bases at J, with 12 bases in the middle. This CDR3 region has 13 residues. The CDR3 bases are TGTGCCAGCAGCCTTACAAGATTCTATGGCTACACCTTC. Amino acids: CASSLTRFYGYTF.

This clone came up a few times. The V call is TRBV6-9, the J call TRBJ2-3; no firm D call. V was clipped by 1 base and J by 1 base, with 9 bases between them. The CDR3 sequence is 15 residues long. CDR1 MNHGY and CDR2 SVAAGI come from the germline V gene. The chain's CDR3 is CASSYLRIGTDTQYF. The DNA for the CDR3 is TGTGCCAGCAGTTATTTGCGGATTGGCACAGATACGCAGTATTTT.

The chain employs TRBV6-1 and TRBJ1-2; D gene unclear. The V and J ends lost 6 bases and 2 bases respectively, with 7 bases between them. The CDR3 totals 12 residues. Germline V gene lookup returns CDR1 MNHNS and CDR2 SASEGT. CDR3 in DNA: TGTGCCAGCAGGCAGGAAAACTATGGCTACACCTTC. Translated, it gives CASRQENYGYTF.

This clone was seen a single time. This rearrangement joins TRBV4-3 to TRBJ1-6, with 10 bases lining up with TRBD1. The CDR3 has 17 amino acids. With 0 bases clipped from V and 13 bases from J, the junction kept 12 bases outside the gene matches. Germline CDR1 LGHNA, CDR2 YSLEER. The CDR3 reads CASSQDGSAGTGAPLHF. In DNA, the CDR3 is TGCGCCAGCAGCCAAGATGGGAGCGCCGGGACAGGGGCTCCCCTCCACTTT.

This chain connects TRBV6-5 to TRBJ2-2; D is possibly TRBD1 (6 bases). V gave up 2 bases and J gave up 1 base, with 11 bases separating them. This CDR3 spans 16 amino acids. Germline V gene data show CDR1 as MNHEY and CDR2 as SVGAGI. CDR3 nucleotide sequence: TGTGCCAGCAGTTACGGTCTAGGGGGGAACACCGGGGAGCTGTTTTTT. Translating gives CASSYGLGGNTGELFF.

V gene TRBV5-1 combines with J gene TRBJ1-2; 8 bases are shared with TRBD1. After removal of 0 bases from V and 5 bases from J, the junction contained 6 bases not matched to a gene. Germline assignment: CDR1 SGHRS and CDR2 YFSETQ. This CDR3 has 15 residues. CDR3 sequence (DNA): TGCGCCAGCAGCTTGGATTCAGGGGGCGCGTATGGCTACACCTTC. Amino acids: CASSLDSGGAYGYTF. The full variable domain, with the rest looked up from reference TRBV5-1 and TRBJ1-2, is KAGVTQTPRYLIKTRGQQVTLSCSPISGHRSVSWYQQTPGQGLQFLFEYFSETQRNKGNFPGRFSGRQFSNSRSEMNVSTLELGDSALYLCASSLDSGGAYGYTFGSGTRLTVV.

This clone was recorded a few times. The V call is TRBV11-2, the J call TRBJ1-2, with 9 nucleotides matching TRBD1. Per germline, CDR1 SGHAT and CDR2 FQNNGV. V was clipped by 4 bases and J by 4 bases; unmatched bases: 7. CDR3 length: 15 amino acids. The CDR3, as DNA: TGTGCCAGCAGCTCGGGACAGGGCCCACTCTATGGCTACACCTTC. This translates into CASSSGQGPLYGYTF.

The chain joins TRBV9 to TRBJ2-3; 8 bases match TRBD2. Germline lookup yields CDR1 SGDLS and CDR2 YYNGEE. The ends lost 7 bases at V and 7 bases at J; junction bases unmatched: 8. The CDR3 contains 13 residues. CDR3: CASAAGGLYTQYF. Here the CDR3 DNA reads TGTGCCAGCGCTGCGGGGGGATTATATACGCAGTATTTT. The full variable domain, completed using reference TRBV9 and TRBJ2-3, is DSGVTQTPKHLITATGQRVTLRCSPRSGDLSVYWYQQSLDQGLQFLIQYYNGEERAKGNILERFSAQQFPDLHSELNLSSLELGDSALYFCASAAGGLYTQYFGPGTRLTVL.

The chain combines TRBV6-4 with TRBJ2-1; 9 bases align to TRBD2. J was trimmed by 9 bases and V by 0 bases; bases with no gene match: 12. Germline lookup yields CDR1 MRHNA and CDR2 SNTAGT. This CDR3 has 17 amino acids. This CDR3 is CASSDSSSSGEYSEQFF. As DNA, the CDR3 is TGTGCCAGCAGTGACTCGAGCTCTAGCGGGGAGTATAGTGAGCAGTTCTTC.

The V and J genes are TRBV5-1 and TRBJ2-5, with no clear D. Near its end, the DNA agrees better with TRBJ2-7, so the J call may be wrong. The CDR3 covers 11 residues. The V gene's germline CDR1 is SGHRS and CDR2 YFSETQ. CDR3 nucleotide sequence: TGCGCCAGCAGCTTGGGCTACGAGCAGTACTTC. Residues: CASSLGYEQYF.

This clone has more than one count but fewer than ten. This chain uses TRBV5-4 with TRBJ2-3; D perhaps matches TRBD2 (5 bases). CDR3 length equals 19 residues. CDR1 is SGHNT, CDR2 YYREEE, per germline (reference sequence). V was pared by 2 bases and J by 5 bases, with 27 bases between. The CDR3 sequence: CASSFAPIASGSMRDTQYF. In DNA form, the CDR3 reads TGTGCCAGCAGCTTTGCTCCGATTGCCTCGGGATCGATGAGAGATACGCAGTATTTT.

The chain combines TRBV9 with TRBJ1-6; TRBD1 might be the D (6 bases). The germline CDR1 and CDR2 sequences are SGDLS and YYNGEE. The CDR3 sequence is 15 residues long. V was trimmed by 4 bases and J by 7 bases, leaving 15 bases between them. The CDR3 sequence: CASSPWTEVNSPLHF. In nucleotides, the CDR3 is TGTGCCAGCAGCCCCTGGACAGAAGTGAATTCACCCCTCCACTTT.

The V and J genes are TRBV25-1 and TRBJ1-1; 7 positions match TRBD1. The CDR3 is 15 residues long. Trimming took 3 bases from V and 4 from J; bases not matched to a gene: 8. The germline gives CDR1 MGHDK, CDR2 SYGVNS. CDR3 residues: CASSDPQGLSTEAFF. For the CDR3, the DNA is TGTGCCAGCAGTGATCCACAGGGGTTAAGCACTGAAGCTTTCTTT.